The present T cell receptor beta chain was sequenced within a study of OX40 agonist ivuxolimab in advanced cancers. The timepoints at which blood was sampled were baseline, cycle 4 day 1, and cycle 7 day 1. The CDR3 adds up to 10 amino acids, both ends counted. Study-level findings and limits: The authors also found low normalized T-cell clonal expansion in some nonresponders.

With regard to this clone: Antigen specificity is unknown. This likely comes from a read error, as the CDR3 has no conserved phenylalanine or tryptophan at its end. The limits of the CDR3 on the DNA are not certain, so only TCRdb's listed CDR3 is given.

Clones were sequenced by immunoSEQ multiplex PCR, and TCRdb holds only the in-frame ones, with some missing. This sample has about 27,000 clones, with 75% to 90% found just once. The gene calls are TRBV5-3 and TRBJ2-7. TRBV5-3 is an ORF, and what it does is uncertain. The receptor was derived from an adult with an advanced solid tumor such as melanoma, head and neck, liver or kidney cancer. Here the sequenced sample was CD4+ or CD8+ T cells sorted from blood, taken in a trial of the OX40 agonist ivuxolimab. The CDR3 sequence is CARSHPGQEI.